Following are 26 T cell receptor beta chains from one sample sequenced in a study of neoadjuvant anti-PD-1 for oral cavity cancer. The assay was immunoSEQ multiplex PCR, and TCRdb's table has in-frame clones only and misses some. The top ten clones hold around 3.7% of a sample with tens of thousands of clones, 85% of them seen once. As to time point: after neoadjuvant nivolumab, at surgical resection. Specimen: PBMCs, collected after nivolumab (anti-PD-1) treatment. The source of these receptors is a person between 35 and 79 years old with oral cavity squamous cell carcinoma.

V and J are TRBV11-3 and TRBJ2-7; D is undetermined. This CDR3 has 13 amino acids. Per the germline V gene, CDR1 is SGHNT and CDR2 is YENEEA. V was trimmed by 1 base and J by 11 bases, leaving 15 bases between them. For the CDR3, the DNA is TGTGCCAGCAGCTTAGCCCGGCGGCAGGTTAAGTACTTC. Translating gives CASSLARRQVKYF.

The chain links TRBV9 to TRBJ2-1; TRBD2 agrees at 12 bases. The V and J ends lost 0 bases and 9 bases, in that order; junction bases with no gene match: 7. The CDR3 runs 16 residues. Germline V gene sequence: CDR1 SGDLS, CDR2 YYNGEE. CDR3 sequence reads: CASSVGRLAGDGEQFF. The CDR3 region has the DNA TGTGCCAGCAGCGTAGGCAGACTAGCGGGAGATGGTGAGCAGTTCTTC.

Only one count was recorded for this clone. This sequence joins TRBV4-1 and TRBJ2-3, with 15 bases that match TRBD2. CDR3 size: 19 residues. CDR1 and CDR2 (germline): MGHRA, YSYEKL. Trimming took 2 bases from V and 5 from J; bases not matched to a gene: 11. The CDR3 DNA reads as TGCGCCAGCAGCCAACCATCGGGACTAGCGGGAGGATGGGGAGATACGCAGTATTTT. Translated, it gives CASSQPSGLAGGWGDTQYF.

This clone was seen a single time. This chain joins TRBV7-9 and TRBJ1-2, with D possibly TRBD1 on 5 matching bases. There are 17 residues in the CDR3. Germline assignment: CDR1 SEHNR and CDR2 FQNEAQ (reference sequence). V lost 2 bases, J lost 8 bases, and 24 bases lay in between. CDR3 loop: CASSLSGGPLTETGYTF. CDR3 nucleotide sequence: TGTGCCAGCAGCTTATCTGGTGGACCCTTGACAGAGACAGGCTACACCTTC.

The chain carries TRBV11-2 and TRBJ1-1, with 7 bases fitting TRBD1. CDR3 length equals 15 residues. Germline V gene lookup returns CDR1 SGHAT and CDR2 FQNNGV. The V and J ends lost 4 bases and 2 bases, in that order; junction bases with no gene match: 7. CDR3 nucleotides: TGTGCCAGCAGCTATACCAGGGGGTTCAACACTGAAGCTTTCTTT. Encoded protein: CASSYTRGFNTEAFF.

V is TRBV5-8 and J is TRBJ1-5; D remains unclear. Trimming took 2 bases from V and 7 from J, leaving 13 bases between them. The CDR3 has 14 amino acids. Germline CDR1 and CDR2: SGHTS and YDEGEE. The CDR3 protein is CASSFGPVAQPQHF. The CDR3, as DNA: TGTGCCAGCAGCTTCGGCCCCGTGGCGCAGCCCCAGCATTTT. Looking up the rest from reference TRBV5-8 and TRBJ1-5 gives the full variable domain: EAGVTQSPTHLIKTRGQQATLRCSPISGHTSVYWYQQALGLGLQFLLWYDEGEERNRGNFPPRFSGRQFPNYSSELNVNALELEDSALYLCASSFGPVAQPQHFGDGTRLSIL.

The gene calls are TRBV28 and TRBJ1-4; D possibly corresponds to TRBD1 (6 bases). V was trimmed by 4 bases and J by 8 bases, leaving 17 bases between them. CDR1 MDHEN and CDR2 SYDVKM come from the germline V gene. CDR3 size: 15 residues. CDR3 protein: CASSSPQGSGEKLFF. The CDR3 DNA follows: TGTGCCAGCAGTTCTCCACAGGGTTCGGGGGAAAAACTGTTTTTT.

V usage is TRBV5-4 and J usage is TRBJ2-7, with 8 bases that match TRBD2. Trimming at V came to 4 bases and at J to 6 bases, leaving 12 bases not matched to a gene. Germline-derived CDR1 and CDR2 are SGHNT and YYREEE (reference sequence). The CDR3 totals 15 residues. Written as DNA, the CDR3 is TGTGCCAGCAGCCCCTCAGGTGGTAGCGGGACCGAGCAGTACTTC. This gives the protein CASSPSGGSGTEQYF. Based on the CDR3 plus reference TRBV5-4 and TRBJ2-7, the full variable domain is ETGVTQSPTHLIKTRGQQVTLRCSSQSGHNTVSWYQQALGQGPQFIFQYYREEENGRGNFPPRFSGLQFPNYSSELNVNALELDDSALYLCASSPSGGSGTEQYFGPGTRLTVT.

The chain has TRBV5-1 and TRBJ2-1; D is perhaps TRBD1 or TRBD2 (5 bases each). Germline V gene lookup returns CDR1 SGHRS and CDR2 YFSETQ. V was pared by 0 bases and J by 8 bases, with 15 bases between. The CDR3 is made up of 15 amino acids. CDR3 DNA sequence: TGCGCCAGCAGCTTGGTCGGGACGGAAGCCCATGAGCAGTTCTTC. Its protein is CASSLVGTEAHEQFF.

The chain recombines TRBV5-8 with TRBJ2-7; no definite D call. Germline V gene sequence: CDR1 SGHTS, CDR2 YDEGEE. CDR3 length equals 11 residues. Trimming removed 4 bases from V and 2 bases from J, with 4 bases in between. The CDR3 region is CASSRTYEQYF. In DNA, the CDR3 is TGTGCCAGCAGCCGGACCTACGAGCAGTACTTC.

The gene calls are TRBV7-6 and TRBJ2-3; tentatively, D is TRBD2 (6 bases). V shed 1 base and J shed 11 bases, with 13 bases lying between them. CDR1 and CDR2 (germline): SGHVS, FNYEAQ. CDR3 length equals 13 residues. The CDR3 DNA is TGTGCCAGCAGCTTAGATTTTCCGGGAGAGCAGTATTTT. It is translated as CASSLDFPGEQYF.

The chain has TRBV6-4 and TRBJ2-5; possible D gene TRBD2, 5 bases. In germline, CDR1 is MRHNA, CDR2 SNTAGT. This CDR3 comprises 13 residues. V gave up 5 bases and J gave up 5 bases, with 12 bases separating them. Here the CDR3 DNA reads TGTGCCAGCAGTAGATCCCGAGGGGAGACCCAGTACTTC. This translates into CASSRSRGETQYF.

The V and J genes are TRBV11-2 and TRBJ2-1; no clear D gene. The CDR3 loop spans 11 amino acids. The germline V gene encodes CDR1 SGHAT and CDR2 FQNNGV. Trimming removed 4 bases at V and 9 bases at J, with 7 bases between. Here the CDR3 reads CASSSTVEQFF. For the CDR3, the DNA is TGTGCCAGCAGCTCGACTGTTGAGCAGTTCTTC. Together with reference TRBV11-2 and TRBJ2-1, the CDR3 gives the full variable domain: EAGVAQSPRYKIIEKRQSVAFWCNPISGHATLYWYQQILGQGPKLLIQFQNNGVVDDSQLPKDRFSAERLKGVDSTLKIQPAKLEDSAVYLCASSSTVEQFFGPGTRLTVL.

CDR3 sequence: CASIGHKGEVGYTF. Written as DNA, the CDR3 is TGTGCCAGCATCGGACACAAGGGAGAGGTTGGCTACACCTTC. The J gene is TRBJ1-2, the V gene TRBV6-5, with a tentative D call TRBD1 (5 bases). This CDR3 contains 14 residues. The V end lost 7 bases, the J end lost 7 bases, and 19 bases lay between the germline ends. Germline V lookup: CDR1 MNHEY, CDR2 SVGAGI.

The chain recombines TRBV29-1 with TRBJ2-3; weak D call: TRBD2 (5 bases). Germline V gene lookup returns CDR1 SQVTM and CDR2 ANQGSEA. V was cut by 7 bases and J by 2 bases, with 10 bases left in between. This CDR3 contains 12 residues. CDR3 bases: TGCAGCGCTGGCGGGCTCACAGATACGCAGTATTTT. This encodes CSAGGLTDTQYF.

The CDR3 sequence is CASTPGQGAGAFF. CDR3 in DNA: TGTGCCAGTACGCCTGGGCAGGGGGCTGGAGCTTTCTTT. V and J are TRBV19 and TRBJ1-1, with TRBD1 matching 8 bases. The CDR3 covers 13 residues. From germline, CDR1 is LNHDA and CDR2 SQIVND (reference sequence). J was trimmed by 10 bases and V by 7 bases; bases with no gene match: 11.

The J gene is TRBJ2-5, the V gene TRBV6-5; TRBD2 matches 7 bases. CDR3 size: 14 residues. CDR1 MNHEY and CDR2 SVGAGI come from the germline V gene. V trimming: 7 bases; J trimming: 9 bases; junction bases outside the gene matches: 14. CDR3 nucleotides: TGTGCCAGCACCCCGGGGGGTAGCGGGTTGGCCCAGTACTTC. As protein: CASTPGGSGLAQYF.

The gene calls are TRBV30 and TRBJ2-7; weak D call: TRBD1 (6 bases). With 6 bases removed from V and 3 bases from J, the gap between germline ends came to 15 bases. Germline CDR1 is GTSNPN and CDR2 is SVGIG (reference sequence). This CDR3 region has 13 residues. CDR3 coding DNA: TGTGCCTGCGGCAGGGGACCTCTCTACGAGCAGTACTTC. Residues: CACGRGPLYEQYF.

J is TRBJ1-3 and V is TRBV11-2; 9 bases align to TRBD1. This CDR3 contains 17 residues. With 4 bases clipped from V and 3 bases from J, the junction kept 10 bases outside the gene matches. The germline CDR1 and CDR2 sequences are SGHAT and FQNNGV. Written as DNA, the CDR3 is TGTGCCAGCAGCTACAACACAGGGGGCGCGTTTGGAAACACCATATATTTT. Residues: CASSYNTGGAFGNTIYF.

The rearrangement uses TRBV6-1 and TRBJ1-5, with D unresolved. Per germline, CDR1 MNHNS and CDR2 SASEGT. Trimming removed 1 base at V and 2 bases at J, with 6 bases between. The CDR3 consists of 14 residues. The CDR3 loop is CASSEGVGNQPQHF. The DNA for the CDR3 is TGTGCCAGCAGTGAAGGAGTGGGCAATCAGCCCCAGCATTTT.

This chain uses TRBV15 with TRBJ1-5; the match to TRBD1 covers 10 bases. Germline assignment: CDR1 LNHNV and CDR2 YYDKDF (reference sequence). This CDR3 has 15 amino acids. The V and J ends lost 5 bases and 6 bases, in that order; junction bases with no gene match: 7. CDR3 in DNA: TGTGCCACCAGCGGCGACAGGGGGCTTGGTCAGCCCCAGCATTTT. Translating it yields CATSGDRGLGQPQHF. Together with reference TRBV15 and TRBJ1-5, the CDR3 gives the full variable domain: DAMVIQNPRYQVTQFGKPVTLSCSQTLNHNVMYWYQQKSSQAPKLLFHYYDKDFNNEADTPDNFQSRRPNTSFCFLDIRSPGLGDTAMYLCATSGDRGLGQPQHFGDGTRLSIL.

This chain joins TRBV10-3 and TRBJ2-1; D may be TRBD2 (5 bases). CDR1 ENHRY and CDR2 SYGVKD come from the germline V gene. This CDR3 spans 15 amino acids. Trimming took 2 bases from V and 0 from J, leaving 8 bases between them. The DNA for the CDR3 is TGTGCCATCAGTGAGGCGGGCAGCTCCTACAATGAGCAGTTCTTC. Translation gives CAISEAGSSYNEQFF.

This sequence joins TRBV5-1 and TRBJ2-1, with TRBD2 matching over 10 bases. Germline V gives CDR1 SGHRS, CDR2 YFSETQ. This CDR3 contains 15 residues. V gave up 4 bases and J gave up 7 bases; unmatched junction bases: 8. CDR3 protein: CASSPPSGSGNEQFF. DNA of the CDR3: TGCGCCAGCAGCCCCCCTAGCGGGAGTGGTAATGAGCAGTTCTTC.

The chain carries TRBV18 and TRBJ2-3, with 10 bases fitting TRBD1. This CDR3 contains 15 residues. The junction had 8 bases not matched to a gene; V was cut back by 6 bases and J by 5 bases. CDR1 is KGHSH and CDR2 is LQKENI in the germline V gene. The CDR3 here is CASSATGTGEDTQYF. The CDR3 bases are TGTGCCAGCTCTGCGACCGGGACAGGGGAAGATACGCAGTATTTT.

The chain has TRBV18 and TRBJ2-7; TRBD2 matches at 14 bases. There are 15 residues in the CDR3. CDR1 and CDR2 (germline): KGHSH, LQKENI. The V and J ends lost 3 bases and 4 bases, in that order; junction bases with no gene match: 2. Here the CDR3 reads CASSPRLAGGYEQYF. In nucleotides, the CDR3 is TGTGCCAGCTCACCTCGACTAGCGGGAGGGTACGAGCAGTACTTC.

The rearrangement joins TRBV11-2 to TRBJ2-7, with 9 nucleotides matching TRBD1. Germline CDR1 is SGHAT and CDR2 is FQNNGV. The CDR3 consists of 13 residues. V trimming: 8 bases; J trimming: 7 bases; junction bases outside the gene matches: 9. The CDR3 region is CASVKTGGKEQYF. DNA of the CDR3: TGTGCCAGCGTCAAGACAGGGGGGAAAGAGCAGTACTTC. Full variable domain (remainder filled in from reference TRBV11-2 and TRBJ2-7): EAGVAQSPRYKIIEKRQSVAFWCNPISGHATLYWYQQILGQGPKLLIQFQNNGVVDDSQLPKDRFSAERLKGVDSTLKIQPAKLEDSAVYLCASVKTGGKEQYFGPGTRLTVT.